This TCR beta chain was obtained from a study of T cell repertoires in cytomegalovirus infection (dated by TCRdb to between 2018 and 2020). Describing the broader study: The HLA type of each donor mattered for the analysis, because public TCR beta signatures pointed to carriage of CMV infection along with the matching HLA type. Findings and caveats that apply to the study as a whole: Carriers of CMV infection plus the relevant HLA type were discriminated by the cumulative frequency of public TCR beta family members in the study cohort and in an independent roughly 370-donor cohort. The ex vivo response was dominated by HLA-C-restricted CMV-specific TCR beta clonotypes, which also provided the single most frequent clonotype in two of eight donors.

TCRdb names Illumina HiSeq 1500 as the instrument used. The public reads were quality trimmed at Q25 with fastp and then assembled into clones with MiXCR by TCRdb, keeping productive beta chains. Entries that share a CDR3 protein sequence are merged under the most common genes and DNA. The sample includes some 250,000 distinct CDR3 sequences, with roughly 10% observed a single time. Over 12% of the sample rests with the top ten. This clonotype was detected ten times or more. Its binding antigen is unknown. It has no much larger one-base neighbor in the sample; base qualities were not kept. The CDR3 goes from the cysteine to the phenylalanine over 16 residues. Here the CDR3 DNA is all that survives: 48 bases in frame from base 1. The germline ends are 10 bases apart after V is trimmed by 1 base and J by 1 base. CDR1 and CDR2 were assigned from the germline V gene as LGHNA and YNFKEQ.

The sequencing sample was made of PBMCs. The receptor chain draws on TRBV4-2 and TRBJ2-2, and TRBD1 may be the D gene, going by 6 matching bases. The sequence derives from a human donor in good health (CMV status not recorded). Some clones in this sample may be carry-over from other donors' samples. CDR3 reads: CASSQGAGENTGELFF. The DNA sequence is given as TGTGCCAGCAGCCAAGGGGCAGGGGAGAACACCGGGGAGCTGTTTTTT.